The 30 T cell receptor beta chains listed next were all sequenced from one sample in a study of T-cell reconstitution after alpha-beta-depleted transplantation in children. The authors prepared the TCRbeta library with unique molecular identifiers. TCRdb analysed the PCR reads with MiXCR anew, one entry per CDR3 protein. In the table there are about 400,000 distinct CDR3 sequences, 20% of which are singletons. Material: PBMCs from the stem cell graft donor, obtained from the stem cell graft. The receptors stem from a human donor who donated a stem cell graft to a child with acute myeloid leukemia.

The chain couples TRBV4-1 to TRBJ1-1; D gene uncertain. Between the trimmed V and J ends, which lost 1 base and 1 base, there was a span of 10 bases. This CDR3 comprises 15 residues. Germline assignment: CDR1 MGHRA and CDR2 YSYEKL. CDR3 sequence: CASSQAPFGNTEAFF. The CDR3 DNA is TGCGCCAGCAGCCAAGCGCCGTTCGGGAACACTGAAGCTTTCTTT.

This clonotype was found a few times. In nucleotides, the CDR3 is TGTGCCAGCAGTTTAGAAGGGGTGAATCACGAGCAGTACTTC. Its protein product is CASSLEGVNHEQYF. The V gene is TRBV12-3 or TRBV12-4, the J gene TRBJ2-7; D may be TRBD1 (5 bases). V was clipped by 1 base and J by 5 bases, with 12 bases between them. The CDR3 covers 14 residues.

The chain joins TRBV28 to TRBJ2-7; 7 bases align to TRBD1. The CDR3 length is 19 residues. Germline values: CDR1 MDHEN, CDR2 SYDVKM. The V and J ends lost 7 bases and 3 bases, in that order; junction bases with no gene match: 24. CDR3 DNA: TGTGCCAGCATAGGGCCATATGTGTTTGGACAGGAGTGGATCTACGAGCAGTACTTC. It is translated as CASIGPYVFGQEWIYEQYF.

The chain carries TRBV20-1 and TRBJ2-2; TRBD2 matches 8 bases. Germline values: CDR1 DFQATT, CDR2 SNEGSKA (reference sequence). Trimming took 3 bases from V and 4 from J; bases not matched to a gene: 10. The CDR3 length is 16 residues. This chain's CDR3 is CSARVPRLATTGELFF. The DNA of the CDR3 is TGCAGTGCTAGGGTCCCCCGACTAGCGACCACCGGGGAGCTGTTTTTT.

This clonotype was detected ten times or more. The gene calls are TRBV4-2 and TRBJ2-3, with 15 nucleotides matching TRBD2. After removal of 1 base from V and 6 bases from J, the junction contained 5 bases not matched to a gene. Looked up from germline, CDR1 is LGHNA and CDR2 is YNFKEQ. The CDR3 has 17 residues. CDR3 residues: CASSQGTSGRASDTQYF. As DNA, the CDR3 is TGTGCCAGCAGCCAAGGGACTAGCGGGAGGGCCTCTGATACGCAGTATTTT.

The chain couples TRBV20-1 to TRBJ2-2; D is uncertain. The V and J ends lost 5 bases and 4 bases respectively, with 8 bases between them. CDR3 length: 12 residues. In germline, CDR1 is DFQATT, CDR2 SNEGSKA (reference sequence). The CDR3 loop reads CSALDGTGELFF. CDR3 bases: TGCAGTGCTCTGGACGGCACCGGGGAGCTGTTTTTT.

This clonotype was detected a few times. CDR3 in amino acids: CASSLALGGRSTYEQYF. The CDR3 DNA is TGTGCCAGCAGCTTAGCGCTGGGCGGGAGGAGCACCTACGAGCAGTACTTC. The chain carries TRBV7-8 and TRBJ2-7, with TRBD2 matching over 8 bases. The CDR3 is made up of 17 amino acids. CDR1 SGHVS and CDR2 FQNEAQ come from the germline V gene. V shed 0 bases and J 2 bases; nucleotides not matched to a gene: 9.

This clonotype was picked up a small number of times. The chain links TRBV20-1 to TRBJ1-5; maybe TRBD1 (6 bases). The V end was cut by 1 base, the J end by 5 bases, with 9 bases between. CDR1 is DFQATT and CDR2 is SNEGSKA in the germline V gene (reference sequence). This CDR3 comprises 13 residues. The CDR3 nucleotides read TGCAGTGCTAGAGTGGACAGACATCAGCCCCAGCATTTT. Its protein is CSARVDRHQPQHF.

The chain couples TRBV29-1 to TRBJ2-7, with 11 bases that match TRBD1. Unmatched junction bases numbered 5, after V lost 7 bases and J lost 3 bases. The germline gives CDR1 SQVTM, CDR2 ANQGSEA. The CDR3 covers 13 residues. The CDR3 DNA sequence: TGCAGCGCGGGACAGGGGGAAAACTACGAGCAGTACTTC. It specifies CSAGQGENYEQYF.

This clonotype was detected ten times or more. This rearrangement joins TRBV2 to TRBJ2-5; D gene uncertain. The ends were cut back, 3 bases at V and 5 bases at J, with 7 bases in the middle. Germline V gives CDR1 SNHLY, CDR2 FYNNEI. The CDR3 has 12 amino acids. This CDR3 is CASSEKVETQYF. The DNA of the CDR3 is TGTGCCAGCAGTGAGAAGGTGGAGACCCAGTACTTC.

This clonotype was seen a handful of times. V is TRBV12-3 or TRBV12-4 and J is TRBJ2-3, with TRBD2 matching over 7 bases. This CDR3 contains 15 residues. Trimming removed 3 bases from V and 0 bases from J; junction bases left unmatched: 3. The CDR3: CASSFSSGSTDTQYF. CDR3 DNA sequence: TGTGCCAGCAGTTTTTCTAGCGGCAGCACAGATACGCAGTATTTT.

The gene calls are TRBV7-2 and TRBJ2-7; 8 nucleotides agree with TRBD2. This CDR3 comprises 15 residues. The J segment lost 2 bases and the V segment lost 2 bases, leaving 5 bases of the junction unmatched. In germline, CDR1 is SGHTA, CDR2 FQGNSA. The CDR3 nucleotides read TGTGCCAGCAGCTTAAGCCGACTAGCGCCCTACGAGCAGTACTTC. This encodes CASSLSRLAPYEQYF.

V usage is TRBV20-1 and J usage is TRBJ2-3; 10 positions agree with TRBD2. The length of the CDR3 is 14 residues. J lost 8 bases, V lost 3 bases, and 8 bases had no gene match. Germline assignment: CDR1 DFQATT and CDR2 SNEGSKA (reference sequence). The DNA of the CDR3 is TGCAGTGCTAGTCCAGCGGGAGGGCGCAGTACGCAGTATTTT. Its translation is CSASPAGGRSTQYF.

The CDR3 region is CASSLVTSPSSTDTQYF. The CDR3 nucleotides are TGTGCCAGCAGTTTAGTGACTAGCCCCTCTAGCACAGATACGCAGTATTTT. The chain links TRBV12-3 or TRBV12-4 to TRBJ2-3, with TRBD2 matching over 7 bases. The CDR3 consists of 17 residues. The J segment lost 0 bases and the V segment lost 1 base, leaving 7 bases of the junction unmatched.

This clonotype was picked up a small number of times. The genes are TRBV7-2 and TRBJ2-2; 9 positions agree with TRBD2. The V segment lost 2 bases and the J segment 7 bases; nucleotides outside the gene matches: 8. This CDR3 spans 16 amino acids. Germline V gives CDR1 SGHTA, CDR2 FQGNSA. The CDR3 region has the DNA TGTGCCAGCAGCTTATCCGGCGGGAGGGCCATCGGGGAGCTGTTTTTT. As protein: CASSLSGGRAIGELFF.

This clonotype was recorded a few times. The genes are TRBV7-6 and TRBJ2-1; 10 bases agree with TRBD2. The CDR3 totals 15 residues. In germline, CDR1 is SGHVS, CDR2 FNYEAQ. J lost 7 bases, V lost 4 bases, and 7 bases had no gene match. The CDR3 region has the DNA TGTGCCAGCAGCTCACCACTAGCGGGACGGAATGAGCAGTTCTTC. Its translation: CASSSPLAGRNEQFF.

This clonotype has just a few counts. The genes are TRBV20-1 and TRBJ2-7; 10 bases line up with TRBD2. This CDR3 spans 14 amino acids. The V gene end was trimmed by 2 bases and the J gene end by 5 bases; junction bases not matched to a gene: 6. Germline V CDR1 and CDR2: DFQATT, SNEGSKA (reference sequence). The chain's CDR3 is CSARLAGVEDEQYF. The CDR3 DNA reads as TGCAGTGCTAGACTAGCGGGAGTGGAGGACGAGCAGTACTTC.

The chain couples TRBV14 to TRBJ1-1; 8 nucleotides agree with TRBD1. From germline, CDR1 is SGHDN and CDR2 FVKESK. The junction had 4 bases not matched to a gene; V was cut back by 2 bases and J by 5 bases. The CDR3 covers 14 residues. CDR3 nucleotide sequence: TGTGCCAGCAGCCAAAACAGGGGGATAACTGAAGCTTTCTTT. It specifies CASSQNRGITEAFF.

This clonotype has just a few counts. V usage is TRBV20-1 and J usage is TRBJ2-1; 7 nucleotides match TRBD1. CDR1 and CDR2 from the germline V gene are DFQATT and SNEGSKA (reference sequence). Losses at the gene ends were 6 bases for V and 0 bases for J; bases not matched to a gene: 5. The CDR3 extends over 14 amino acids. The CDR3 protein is CSASRQGSYNEQFF. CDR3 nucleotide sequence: TGCAGTGCCAGTAGACAGGGCTCCTACAATGAGCAGTTCTTC.

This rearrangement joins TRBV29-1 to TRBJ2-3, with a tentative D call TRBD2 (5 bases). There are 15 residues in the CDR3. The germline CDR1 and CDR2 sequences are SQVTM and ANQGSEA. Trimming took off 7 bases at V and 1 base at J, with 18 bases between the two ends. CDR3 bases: TGCAGCGCCCGGTCCTCGGGAACCCGCACAGATACGCAGTATTTT. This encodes CSARSSGTRTDTQYF.

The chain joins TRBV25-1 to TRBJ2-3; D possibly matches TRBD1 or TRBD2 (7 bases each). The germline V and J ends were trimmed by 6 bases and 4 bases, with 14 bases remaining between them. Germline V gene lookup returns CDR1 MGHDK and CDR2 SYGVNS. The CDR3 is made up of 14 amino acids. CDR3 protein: CASRGGTAADTQYF. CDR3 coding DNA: TGTGCCAGCAGGGGGGGGACAGCAGCAGATACGCAGTATTTT.

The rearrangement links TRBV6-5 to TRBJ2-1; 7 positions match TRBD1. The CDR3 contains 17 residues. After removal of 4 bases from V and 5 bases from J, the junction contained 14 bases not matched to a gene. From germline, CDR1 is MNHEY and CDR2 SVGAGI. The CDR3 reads CASSWPLVAGGNNEQFF. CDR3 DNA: TGTGCCAGCAGTTGGCCCCTGGTGGCAGGGGGAAACAATGAGCAGTTCTTC.

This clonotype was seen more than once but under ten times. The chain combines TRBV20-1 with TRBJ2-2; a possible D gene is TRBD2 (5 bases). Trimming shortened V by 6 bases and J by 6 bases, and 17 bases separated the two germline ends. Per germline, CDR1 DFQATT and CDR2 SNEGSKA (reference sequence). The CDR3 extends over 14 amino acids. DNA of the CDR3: TGCAGTGCCCACGGGTGGTCCGGGGCCGGGGAGCTGTTTTTT. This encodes CSAHGWSGAGELFF.

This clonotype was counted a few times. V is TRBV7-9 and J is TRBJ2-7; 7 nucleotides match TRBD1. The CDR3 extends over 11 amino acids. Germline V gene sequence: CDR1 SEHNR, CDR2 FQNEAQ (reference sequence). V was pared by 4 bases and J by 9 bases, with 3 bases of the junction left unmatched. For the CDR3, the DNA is TGTGCCAGCAGCTGGTCAGGGGGGCAGTACTTC. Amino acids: CASSWSGGQYF. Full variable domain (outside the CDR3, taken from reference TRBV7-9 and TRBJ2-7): DTGVSQNPRHKITKRGQNVTFRCDPISEHNRLYWYRQTLGQGPEFLTYFQNEAQLEKSRLLSDRFSAERPKGSFSTLEIQRTEQGDSAMYLCASSWSGGQYFGPGTRLTVT.

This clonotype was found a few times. In DNA form, the CDR3 reads TGTGCCAGCAGCCTCTATGGGACTTCGCAGTTCTTC. This encodes CASSLYGTSQFF. This sequence joins TRBV7-8 and TRBJ2-1; tentatively, D is TRBD2 (6 bases). Trimming cost V 5 bases and J 12 bases, with 14 bases left between them. This CDR3 comprises 12 residues. Germline assignment: CDR1 SGHVS and CDR2 FQNEAQ.

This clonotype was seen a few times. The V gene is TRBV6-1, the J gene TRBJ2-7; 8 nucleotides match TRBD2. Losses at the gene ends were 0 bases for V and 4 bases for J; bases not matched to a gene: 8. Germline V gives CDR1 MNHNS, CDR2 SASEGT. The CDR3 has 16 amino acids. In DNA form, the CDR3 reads TGTGCCAGCAGTGAAGCCTTAGCGGGATCCCCTTACGAGCAGTACTTC. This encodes CASSEALAGSPYEQYF.

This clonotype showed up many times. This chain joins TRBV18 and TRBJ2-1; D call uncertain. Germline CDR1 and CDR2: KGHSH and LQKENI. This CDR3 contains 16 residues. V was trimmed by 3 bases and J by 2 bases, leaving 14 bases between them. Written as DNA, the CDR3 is TGTGCCAGCTCACCTTCTTACGGAGTACCCTACAATGAGCAGTTCTTC. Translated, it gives CASSPSYGVPYNEQFF.

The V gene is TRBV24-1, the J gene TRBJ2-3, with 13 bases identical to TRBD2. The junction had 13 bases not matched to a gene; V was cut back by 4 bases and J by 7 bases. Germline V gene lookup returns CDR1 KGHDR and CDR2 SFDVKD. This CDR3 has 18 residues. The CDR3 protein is CATSDPGTSGTPVNTQYF. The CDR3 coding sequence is TGTGCCACCAGTGACCCCGGGACTAGCGGGACACCAGTGAATACGCAGTATTTT.

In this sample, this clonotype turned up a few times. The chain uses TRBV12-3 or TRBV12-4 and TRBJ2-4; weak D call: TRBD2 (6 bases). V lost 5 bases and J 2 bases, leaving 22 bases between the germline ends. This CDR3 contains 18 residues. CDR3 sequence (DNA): TGTGCCAGCAGTGGTGGGGACTCCACTGTGGGGCCCAAAAACATTCAGTACTTC. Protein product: CASSGGDSTVGPKNIQYF.

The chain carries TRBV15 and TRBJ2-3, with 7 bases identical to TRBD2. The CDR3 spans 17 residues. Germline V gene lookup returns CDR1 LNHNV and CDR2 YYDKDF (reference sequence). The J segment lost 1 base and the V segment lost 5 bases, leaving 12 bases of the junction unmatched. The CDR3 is CATSERRLARGTDTQYF. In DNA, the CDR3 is TGTGCCACCAGCGAGCGGAGACTAGCAAGGGGCACAGATACGCAGTATTTT.